These T cell receptor beta chains were read from a single sample in a study of T-cell reconstitution after alpha-beta-depleted transplantation in children. TCRdb itself ran the PCR reads through MiXCR, one entry per CDR3 protein. The table has approximately 300,000 distinct CDR3 sequences, around a tenth seen once. Sequencing was performed on PBMCs, taken before TCRalphabeta/CD19-depleted stem cell transplant. Receptors were obtained from a boy in the first two years of life with acute myeloid leukemia, due to receive a stem cell transplant. Both conserved end residues are part of each CDR3. Clone size is not always given. Where it is, it says once, few, many or a class for expanded clones.

TRBJ1-2,many,TRBV7-9,CASSLTYKDRSERGYTF
TRBJ2-3,-,TRBV5-8,CASRPRGGTDTQYF
TRBJ1-2,many,TRBV12-3/TRBV12-4,CASAPSGPPYGYTF
TRBJ2-3,many,TRBV7-2,CASSPLSSSTDTQYF
TRBJ1-5,-,TRBV28,CASSPDRENQPQHF
TRBJ2-7,many,TRBV5-1,CASSEADRSFYEQYF
TRBJ2-5,-,TRBV11-1,CASSRGQGAGETQYF
TRBJ1-6,few,TRBV20-1,CSANKGGALNSPLHF
TRBJ2-5,-,TRBV7-2,CASSTRDLRAETQYF
TRBJ2-3,many,TRBV5-1,CASTLAGGSTDTQYF
TRBJ1-3,many,TRBV14,CASSQGTTGSGNTIYF
TRBJ1-6,many,TRBV5-1,CASSFIDRGVSPLHF
TRBJ2-7,many,TRBV4-2,CASSRGTGDIYEQYF
TRBJ2-1,many,TRBV7-8,CASSLRVGGYNEQFF
TRBJ2-1,many,TRBV12-3/TRBV12-4,CASSPGGPTYNEQFF
TRBJ2-1,few,TRBV12-3/TRBV12-4,CASSLSYSGGDYNEQFF
TRBJ1-2,medium-sized,TRBV28,CASSLQGQVIYYGYTF
TRBJ2-4,many,TRBV5-1,CASRVVQYF
TRBJ1-3,-,TRBV12-3/TRBV12-4,CASSRTDRAGNTIYF
TRBJ1-4,many,TRBV7-2,CASSPEKLFF
TRBJ1-5,many,TRBV20-1,CSATSGGQPQHF
TRBJ2-1,many,TRBV10-3,CAISESPYNEQFF
TRBJ1-2,many,TRBV28,CASRPGLGGYTF
TRBJ1-2,many,TRBV7-9,CASSPQPSTYGYTF
TRBJ1-1,many,TRBV2,CASSEGGTGHYEAFF
TRBJ2-3,many,TRBV7-3,CASSLTGTGTDTQYF
TRBJ2-3,few,TRBV7-2,CASSLEPSGSPDTQYF
TRBJ2-6,many,TRBV27,CASTPGGAMGGANVLTF
TRBJ2-7,many,TRBV20-1,CSARGQGSYEQYF
TRBJ2-2,many,TRBV10-3,CAISESTRTSNTGELFF
TRBJ2-7,many,TRBV7-2,CASSLARTPDSYEQYF
TRBJ2-7,many,TRBV5-1,CASKGTGGVEQYF
TRBJ2-5,few,TRBV6-5,CASSSFSPQETQYF
TRBJ1-5,many,TRBV4-2,CASSPDKQVSNQPQHF
TRBJ2-1,few,TRBV5-1,CASSLYSRDRGSYNEQFF
TRBJ1-1,many,TRBV29-1,CSVEVDRGTTEAFF
TRBJ2-7,many,TRBV7-9,CASSPPGSSYEQYF
TRBJ1-1,-,TRBV6-5,CASSYPGQGVEAFF
TRBJ1-2,many,TRBV20-1,CSARDNWGGDGYTF
TRBJ2-5,many,TRBV4-2,CASSQEEVGMETQYF
TRBJ2-7,-,TRBV29-1,CSVESKGDRREQYF
TRBJ2-1,-,TRBV29-1,CSVEVGGFGPWLQQFF
TRBJ2-3,many,TRBV7-2,CASSLTGRGIDTQYF
TRBJ2-2,many,TRBV28,CASSRGQGPRELFF
TRBJ2-3,many,TRBV12-3/TRBV12-4,CASSLKDTQYF
TRBJ1-6,-,TRBV5-1,CASSPIRGPLHF
TRBJ2-5,many,TRBV7-9,CASSLGGQGLQETQYF
TRBJ2-7,many,TRBV7-2,CASRHDSYEQYF
TRBJ2-1,few,TRBV19,CASSIDLLAGNEQFF
TRBJ1-4,many,TRBV21-1,CASSKGTVGNEKLFF
TRBJ2-1,many,TRBV20-1,CSANSGGSYNEQFF
TRBJ2-1,many,TRBV7-9,CASSLLGSPSSYNEQFF
TRBJ2-6,many,TRBV7-6,CASSSYRGSNVLTF
TRBJ2-7,few,TRBV12-3/TRBV12-4,CASSRGQGRYEQYF
TRBJ1-1,few,TRBV7-2,CASSSSGGANTEAFF
TRBJ2-7,-,TRBV7-2,CASSFWTGGYEQYF
TRBJ2-3,many,TRBV28,CASRGPSPDTQYF
TRBJ2-1,-,TRBV12-3/TRBV12-4,CASSLLYRPLIHTQFF
TRBJ1-2,many,TRBV9,CASSPQNQARGYTF